The 25 T cell receptor beta chains in this list originate from one sample, sequenced in a study of graft-versus-host responses after intestinal transplantation. These receptors' targets are unknown. Measured with immunoSEQ multiplex PCR; TCRdb has only the in-frame clones, and not every one. Of more than 80,000 clones listed, about 89% are singletons. The source material was unstimulated CD4+ T cells sorted from spleen or lymph node cells, sampled before intestinal transplant. Receptors were obtained from a human donor who received an intestinal transplant.

V and J are TRBV7-3 and TRBJ2-3; 11 nucleotides match TRBD2. The CDR3 spans 15 residues. Germline V gene lookup returns CDR1 SGHTA and CDR2 FQGTGA. The J segment lost 5 bases and the V segment lost 6 bases, leaving 7 bases of the junction unmatched. The CDR3 region is CASSLSGRGQDTQYF. The DNA of the CDR3 is TGTGCCAGCAGTCTTAGCGGGAGGGGTCAAGATACGCAGTATTTT.

CDR3 DNA: TGTGCCAGCAGCTTAGCTTCGGGGGTTGAAGCTTTCTTT. Amino acids: CASSLASGVEAFF. The rearrangement links TRBV7-9 to TRBJ1-1; D might be TRBD1 (5 bases). V lost 0 bases, J lost 7 bases, and 9 bases lay in between. The V gene's germline CDR1 is SEHNR and CDR2 FQNEAQ (reference sequence). The CDR3 sequence is 13 residues long.

The J gene is TRBJ2-7, the V gene TRBV7-8; 12 bases are shared with TRBD2. After removal of 4 bases from V and 4 bases from J, the junction contained 8 bases not matched to a gene. This CDR3 is 16 amino acids long. Germline CDR1 is SGHVS and CDR2 is FQNEAQ. Here the CDR3 reads CASSSLTSGSAYEQYF. The CDR3 nucleotides are TGTGCCAGCAGCTCCTTGACTAGCGGGAGTGCGTACGAGCAGTACTTC. The whole variable domain, filled in from reference TRBV7-8 and TRBJ2-7, reads GAGVSQSPRYKVAKRGQDVALRCDPISGHVSLFWYQQALGQGPEFLTYFQNEAQLDKSGLPSDRFFAERPEGSVSTLKIQRTQQEDSAVYLCASSSLTSGSAYEQYFGPGTRLTVT.

V is TRBV5-1 and J is TRBJ2-2; D is undetermined. Germline V gives CDR1 SGHRS, CDR2 YFSETQ. The germline V and J ends were trimmed by 3 bases and 6 bases, with 9 bases remaining between them. CDR3 length equals 13 residues. As DNA, the CDR3 is TGCGCCAGCAGCTCAGTGCAGGCCGGGGAGCTGTTTTTT. This codes for CASSSVQAGELFF.

The V gene is TRBV9, the J gene TRBJ1-1; 8 positions agree with TRBD1. Germline values: CDR1 SGDLS, CDR2 YYNGEE. Germline trimming cut 4 bases from V and 4 bases from J; bases unmatched to any gene: 6. The CDR3 sequence is 14 residues long. The CDR3 DNA follows: TGTGCCAGCAGCACCGGACAGGGTAGCACTGAAGCTTTCTTT. Amino acids: CASSTGQGSTEAFF.

The rearrangement uses TRBV6-1 and TRBJ1-5; 9 bases are a match to TRBD1. This CDR3 is 14 amino acids long. The trim removed 8 bases at V and 6 bases at J, leaving 8 bases unmatched. Germline V gives CDR1 MNHNS, CDR2 SASEGT. The CDR3 sequence: CASSLQGAFQPQHF. CDR3 in DNA: TGTGCCAGCTCTCTACAGGGGGCTTTTCAGCCCCAGCATTTT.

The V and J genes are TRBV9 and TRBJ1-1; no reliable D call. Germline assignment: CDR1 SGDLS and CDR2 YYNGEE. V was pared by 0 bases and J by 0 bases, with 6 bases between. This CDR3 has 14 residues. CDR3 residues: CASSVGRLNTEAFF. CDR3 bases: TGTGCCAGCAGCGTAGGGCGGTTGAACACTGAAGCTTTCTTT.

The count of this clone is one. V gene TRBV2 combines with J gene TRBJ2-3, with 8 positions matching TRBD2. The germline V gene has CDR1 SNHLY and CDR2 FYNNEI. V gave up 3 bases and J gave up 3 bases; unmatched junction bases: 8. The CDR3 is made up of 16 amino acids. Here the CDR3 reads CASSDPTGLVTDTQYF. The CDR3 bases are TGTGCCAGCAGTGACCCAACGGGACTAGTAACAGATACGCAGTATTTT.

This clone was detected only once. This chain joins TRBV30 and TRBJ2-7; weak D call: TRBD2 (7 bases). V lost 0 bases and J lost 6, with 12 bases in between. The CDR3 is 13 amino acids. The V gene's germline CDR1 is GTSNPN and CDR2 SVGIG (reference sequence). DNA of the CDR3: TGTGCCTGGAGTGTGGGGGGGGCCATCGAGCAGTACTTC. As protein: CAWSVGGAIEQYF.

The chain joins TRBV7-3 to TRBJ2-7; 13 nucleotides agree with TRBD2. CDR1 and CDR2 from the germline V gene are SGHTA and FQGTGA. Losses at the gene ends were 0 bases for V and 0 bases for J; bases not matched to a gene: 5. The CDR3 consists of 18 residues. CDR3 nucleotides: TGTGCCAGCAGCTTAACGACTAGCGGGAGGCCTGGCTCCTACGAGCAGTACTTC. Translating it yields CASSLTTSGRPGSYEQYF.

The chain has TRBV28 and TRBJ2-7, with unresolved D. V was pared by 4 bases and J by 6 bases, with 13 bases between. The germline gives CDR1 MDHEN, CDR2 SYDVKM. The CDR3 runs 13 residues. The CDR3 bases are TGTGCCAGCAGTTATCTCATGGTCGGCGAGCAGTACTTC. This translates into CASSYLMVGEQYF.

The rearrangement links TRBV28 to TRBJ1-5, with no clear D. Germline V CDR1 and CDR2: MDHEN, SYDVKM. The V gene lost 5 bases and the J gene lost 1 base, with 6 bases spanning the gap. The CDR3 is made up of 13 amino acids. The chain's CDR3 is CASSKPSNQPQHF. CDR3 in DNA: TGTGCCAGCAGTAAGCCCAGCAATCAGCCCCAGCATTTT. The full variable domain, in which reference TRBV28 and TRBJ1-5 provide the parts outside the CDR3, is DVKVTQSSRYLVKRTGEKVFLECVQDMDHENMFWYRQDPGLGLRLIYFSYDVKMKEKGDIPEGYSVSREKKERFSLILESASTNQTSMYLCASSKPSNQPQHFGDGTRLSIL.

V and J are TRBV7-8 and TRBJ1-3; unclear D gene. Germline CDR1 and CDR2: SGHVS and FQNEAQ. CDR3 length equals 14 residues. Trimming pared 4 bases from V and 4 bases from J, leaving 11 bases between. DNA for the CDR3: TGTGCCAGCAGCTCCGCGGCACCCGGAAACACCATATATTTT. This sequence encodes CASSSAAPGNTIYF.

This rearrangement joins TRBV11-2 to TRBJ2-2; 10 bases match TRBD1. The CDR3 spans 15 residues. The J segment lost 4 bases and the V segment lost 5 bases, leaving 4 bases of the junction unmatched. Per germline, CDR1 SGHAT and CDR2 FQNNGV. The CDR3 reads CASSRGDRGTGELFF. The DNA of the CDR3 is TGTGCCAGCAGCCGGGGGGACAGGGGCACCGGGGAGCTGTTTTTT.

This clone was counted a few times. The rearrangement joins TRBV9 to TRBJ1-1, with a weak D call TRBD1 (6 bases). CDR1 and CDR2 from the germline V gene are SGDLS and YYNGEE. The ends were cut back, 0 bases at V and 3 bases at J, with 6 bases in the middle. The CDR3 has 13 residues. The CDR3 DNA sequence: TGTGCCAGCAGCGTAGACAGGGACACTGAAGCTTTCTTT. The encoded protein is CASSVDRDTEAFF.

This sequence joins TRBV5-4 and TRBJ2-5; TRBD2 aligns across 14 bases. The CDR3 extends over 15 amino acids. The V segment lost 2 bases and the J segment 5 bases; nucleotides outside the gene matches: 2. Germline lookup yields CDR1 SGHNT and CDR2 YYREEE (reference sequence). The CDR3 spells CASSFRLAGGETQYF. The CDR3 DNA is TGTGCCAGCAGCTTTAGACTAGCGGGGGGGGAGACCCAGTACTTC.

This clone appeared a few times. The chain employs TRBV5-1 and TRBJ1-3, with TRBD1 matching 7 bases. J lost 4 bases, V lost 7 bases, and 5 bases had no gene match. The CDR3 runs to 13 residues. CDR1 is SGHRS and CDR2 is YFSETQ in the germline V gene. Here the CDR3 reads CASSPGGGNTIYF. The CDR3 nucleotides read TGCGCCAGCTCGCCAGGGGGAGGAAACACCATATATTTT.

The chain has TRBV5-1 and TRBJ2-7, with unresolved D. Germline V gives CDR1 SGHRS, CDR2 YFSETQ. Between the trimmed V and J ends, which lost 1 base and 1 base, there was a span of 9 bases. The CDR3 sequence is 14 residues long. CDR3 amino acids: CASSLHLRSYEQYF. The DNA of the CDR3 is TGCGCCAGCAGCTTGCACCTTAGATCCTACGAGCAGTACTTC.

The rearrangement uses TRBV19 and TRBJ2-2; 8 bases align to TRBD1. Looked up from germline, CDR1 is LNHDA and CDR2 is SQIVND (reference sequence). Trimming removed 5 bases from V and 3 bases from J; junction bases left unmatched: 5. CDR3 length equals 15 residues. As DNA, the CDR3 is TGTGCCAGTAGTTTAAGACAGGGGCACACCGGGGAGCTGTTTTTT. Its protein product is CASSLRQGHTGELFF. Together with reference TRBV19 and TRBJ2-2, the CDR3 gives the full variable domain: DGGITQSPKYLFRKEGQNVTLSCEQNLNHDAMYWYRQDPGQGLRLIYYSQIVNDFQKGDIAEGYSVSREKKESFPLTVTSAQKNPTAFYLCASSLRQGHTGELFFGEGSRLTVL.

With respect to this clone: Other nucleotide sequences in the sample specify the same CDR3. J is TRBJ2-3 and V is TRBV27, with TRBD1 identical over 8 bases. J lost 0 bases, V lost 6 bases, and 5 bases had no gene match. The germline CDR1 and CDR2 sequences are MNHEY and SMNVEV (reference sequence). The CDR3 runs to 15 residues. CDR3: CASSLTGGSTDTQYF. CDR3 DNA sequence: TGTGCCAGCAGCCTCACAGGGGGTAGCACAGATACGCAGTATTTT.

The genes are TRBV6-6 and TRBJ2-6, with 7 bases lining up with TRBD1. CDR1 is MNHNY, CDR2 SVGAGI, per germline (reference sequence). V was clipped by 5 bases and J by 2 bases; unmatched bases: 6. The CDR3 consists of 16 residues. CDR3 protein: CASSVTGDPGANVLTF. CDR3 nucleotides: TGTGCCAGCAGTGTCACAGGGGACCCTGGGGCCAACGTCCTGACTTTC.

This chain links TRBV5-6 with TRBJ2-7; 7 bases align to TRBD1. Germline V gives CDR1 SGHDT, CDR2 YYEEEE. The V gene end was trimmed by 4 bases and the J gene end by 4 bases; junction bases not matched to a gene: 5. The CDR3 loop spans 13 amino acids. DNA of the CDR3: TGTGCCAGCAGCCTTGACAGGGCATACGAGCAGTACTTC. Amino acid sequence: CASSLDRAYEQYF.

The chain is built from TRBV7-8 and TRBJ1-6; D is unclear. V dropped 5 bases and J dropped 9 bases, with 17 bases sitting between them. The CDR3 spans 15 residues. Germline-derived CDR1 and CDR2 are SGHVS and FQNEAQ. CDR3 in DNA: TGTGCCAGCAGCAGCCGCGAAGGGAGTGTTTCACCCCTCCACTTT. Its translation: CASSSREGSVSPLHF.

The chain employs TRBV4-1 and TRBJ1-1; a possible D gene is TRBD1 (6 bases). This CDR3 comprises 15 residues. Germline V CDR1 and CDR2: MGHRA, YSYEKL. V lost 3 bases and J lost 5, with 16 bases in between. CDR3: CASSQDDRSITEAFF. CDR3 sequence (DNA): TGCGCCAGCAGCCAGGATGACAGGTCGATTACTGAAGCTTTCTTT.

V is TRBV27 and J is TRBJ2-5, with 9 bases matching TRBD2. J gave up 5 bases and V 4 bases, and 5 bases lay outside the gene matches. CDR3 length: 14 amino acids. CDR1 and CDR2 (germline): MNHEY, SMNVEV (reference sequence). The CDR3 reads CASSSGLARETQYF. The CDR3 DNA is TGTGCCAGCAGTTCGGGACTAGCTCGGGAGACCCAGTACTTC.